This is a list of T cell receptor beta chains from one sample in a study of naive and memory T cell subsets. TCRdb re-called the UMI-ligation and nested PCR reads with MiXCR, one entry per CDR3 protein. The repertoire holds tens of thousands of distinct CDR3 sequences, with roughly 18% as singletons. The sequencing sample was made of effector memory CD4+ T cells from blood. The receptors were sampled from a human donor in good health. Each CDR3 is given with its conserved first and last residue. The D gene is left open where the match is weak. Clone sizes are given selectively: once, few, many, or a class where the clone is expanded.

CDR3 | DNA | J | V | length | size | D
CASTTWRPSLNTEAFF | TGTGCCAGCACCACATGGCGTCCCAGTTTGAACACTGAAGCTTTCTTT | TRBJ1-1 | TRBV7-9 | 16 | few | -
CASSLPQGPYEQYF | TGTGCCAGCAGTTTACCCCAGGGCCCCTACGAGCAGTACTTC | TRBJ2-7 | TRBV28 | 14 | few | -
CASSSSGQRYNSPLHF | TGTGCCAGCAGTTCCTCGGGACAGCGCTATAATTCACCCCTCCACTTT | TRBJ1-6 | TRBV27 | 16 | many | TRBD1
CASIEGTSGRSEQFF | TGTGCCAGCATCGAAGGGACTAGCGGGAGGAGTGAGCAGTTCTTC | TRBJ2-1 | TRBV12-3/TRBV12-4 | 15 | many | TRBD2
CASSPTRNRGMSSYNEQFF | TGTGCCAGCTCACCTACACGAAACAGGGGAATGAGCTCCTACAATGAGCAGTTCTTC | TRBJ2-1 | TRBV18 | 19 | - | TRBD1
CSARPPGGLFYEQYF | TGCAGTGCTAGACCACCAGGGGGCCTATTCTACGAGCAGTACTTC | TRBJ2-7 | TRBV20-1 | 15 | - | TRBD1
CASGRLAASTDTQYF | TGTGCCAGCGGCCGACTAGCGGCTAGCACAGATACGCAGTATTTT | TRBJ2-3 | TRBV6-1 | 15 | once | TRBD2
CSARRLGPYNEQFF | TGCAGTGCTAGGCGACTAGGCCCTTACAATGAGCAGTTCTTC | TRBJ2-1 | TRBV20-1 | 14 | many | -
CASSSGTENTEAFF | TGTGCCAGCAGTTCCGGGACAGAAAACACTGAAGCTTTCTTT | TRBJ1-1 | TRBV7-8 | 14 | few | TRBD1
CASSTLGQDNSPLHF | TGTGCCAGCAGTACGCTGGGACAGGATAATTCACCCCTCCACTTT | TRBJ1-6 | TRBV6-1 | 15 | - | TRBD1
CASGPQGATYGYTF | TGTGCTAGTGGTCCGCAGGGGGCTACCTATGGCTACACCTTC | TRBJ1-2 | TRBV12-5 | 14 | - | TRBD1
CASGLVTLPGLAGVGYNEQFF | TGTGCTAGTGGTTTGGTAACACTACCGGGACTAGCGGGAGTCGGCTACAATGAGCAGTTCTTC | TRBJ2-1 | TRBV12-5 | 21 | medium-sized | TRBD2
CASTRGGGGNIQYF | TGTGCCAGCACCCGAGGGGGCGGCGGGAACATTCAGTACTTC | TRBJ2-4 | TRBV6-5 | 14 | - | TRBD1
CSAISGYNEQFF | TGCAGTGCTATTAGCGGGTACAATGAGCAGTTCTTC | TRBJ2-1 | TRBV20-1 | 12 | few | TRBD2
CASSSTGLYTGELFF | TGTGCCAGCAGCTCGACAGGCCTGTATACCGGGGAGCTGTTTTTT | TRBJ2-2 | TRBV13 | 15 | - | -
CASSIGTSNIQYF | TGTGCCAGTAGTATAGGGACTTCGAACATTCAGTACTTC | TRBJ2-4 | TRBV19 | 13 | - | -
CASSVDPSTGVVNEQFF | TGTGCCAGCAGCGTAGACCCTTCTACAGGGGTGGTCAATGAGCAGTTCTTC | TRBJ2-1 | TRBV9 | 17 | - | TRBD1
CASSLALRDYGYTF | TGTGCCAGCAGCTTGGCGCTTCGGGACTATGGCTACACCTTC | TRBJ1-2 | TRBV5-5 | 14 | few | -
CAIKPGGAYGYTF | TGTGCCATCAAGCCAGGGGGCGCATATGGCTACACCTTC | TRBJ1-2 | TRBV10-3 | 13 | medium-sized | TRBD1
CAISPRGGVTGSGEQFF | TGTGCCATCAGTCCACGCGGGGGGGTCACAGGGTCCGGTGAGCAGTTCTTC | TRBJ2-1 | TRBV10-3 | 17 | - | TRBD2
CASSDFTGFNSGNTIYF | TGCGCCAGCAGCGACTTTACAGGGTTCAACTCTGGAAACACCATATATTTT | TRBJ1-3 | TRBV5-1 | 17 | - | -
CASSEALLGSYYGYTF | TGTGCCAGCAGTGAAGCGCTCCTGGGCAGTTACTATGGCTACACCTTC | TRBJ1-2 | TRBV6-1 | 16 | many | -
CSGREITGNTIYF | TGCAGTGGCAGGGAAATAACTGGAAACACCATATATTTT | TRBJ1-3 | TRBV20-1 | 13 | - | -
CSATSYMGTEAFF | TGCAGTGCCACATCTTATATGGGCACTGAAGCTTTCTTT | TRBJ1-1 | TRBV20-1 | 13 | - | -
CASSLRGQGSNEQFF | TGTGCCAGCAGTTTACGTGGACAGGGGTCTAATGAGCAGTTCTTC | TRBJ2-1 | TRBV27 | 15 | few | TRBD1
CASSGGKGSSYNEQFF | TGTGCCAGCAGTGGAGGAAAGGGCAGCTCCTACAATGAGCAGTTCTTC | TRBJ2-1 | TRBV6-1 | 16 | - | -
CASSLDQGRRETQYF | TGTGCCAGCAGCTTGGATCAGGGGAGGAGAGAGACCCAGTACTTC | TRBJ2-5 | TRBV5-4 | 15 | - | -
CASSPPGTGGQYGYTF | TGTGCCAGCTCACCACCGGGGACAGGGGGTCAGTATGGCTACACCTTC | TRBJ1-2 | TRBV18 | 16 | once | TRBD1
CATSDPRGAGNEQFF | TGTGCCACCAGTGATCCGCGGGGGGCGGGAAATGAGCAGTTCTTC | TRBJ2-1 | TRBV24-1 | 15 | few | TRBD2
CASSQDVQDTGELFF | TGTGCCAGCAGCCAAGATGTTCAGGACACCGGGGAGCTGTTTTTT | TRBJ2-2 | TRBV4-2 | 15 | once | -
CSARDMRTMGYEQYF | TGCAGTGCTAGAGATATGCGGACGATGGGGTACGAGCAGTACTTC | TRBJ2-7 | TRBV20-1 | 15 | many | -
CATSDRGLSQANEQFF | TGTGCCACCAGTGACCGGGGACTAAGTCAAGCCAATGAGCAGTTCTTC | TRBJ2-1 | TRBV24-1 | 16 | - | TRBD2
CASRGLSNTEAFF | TGTGCCAGCAGGGGACTTTCGAACACTGAAGCTTTCTTT | TRBJ1-1 | TRBV6-5 | 13 | few | -
CASSPIRTGNTVNYEQYF | TGTGCCAGCAGTCCGATTCGGACAGGGAACACCGTGAACTACGAGCAGTACTTC | TRBJ2-7 | TRBV28 | 18 | many | TRBD1
CASSLAPSLSYEQYF | TGTGCCAGCAGCTTAGCTCCTAGCCTATCCTACGAGCAGTACTTC | TRBJ2-7 | TRBV7-2 | 15 | medium-sized | -
CASSGQGTYEQYF | TGTGCCAGCAGCGGACAGGGAACCTACGAGCAGTACTTC | TRBJ2-7 | TRBV2 | 13 | many | TRBD1
CASSQVRTGSKLFF | TGTGCCAGCAGCCAAGTTCGGACAGGGTCAAAACTGTTTTTT | TRBJ1-4 | TRBV3-1 | 14 | few | TRBD1
CASSLTGVDYGYTF | TGTGCCAGCAGCCTGACAGGAGTGGACTATGGCTACACCTTC | TRBJ1-2 | TRBV7-9 | 14 | - | -
CASSPVQGANQPQHF | TGTGCCAGCTCACCAGTACAGGGGGCTAATCAGCCCCAGCATTTT | TRBJ1-5 | TRBV18 | 15 | - | TRBD1
CASSMGQGEEGYTF | TGTGCCAGCAGCATGGGACAGGGGGAGGAGGGCTACACCTTC | TRBJ1-2 | TRBV7-2 | 14 | few | TRBD1